The present T cell receptor (beta chain) was sequenced within a study of T-cell memory formation after mild COVID-19. TCRdb recomputed calls from the 5' RACE reads with MiXCR, one row per CDR3 protein. The sample contains some 250,000 distinct CDR3 sequences, more than 15% of which appear only once. Study-level findings and limits: Clones contracting over day 15 to 85 were CD4/CD8 balanced, with later expanders leaning CD4+.

This clonotype occurred many times. Antigen unknown. Trimming removed 6 bases from V and 7 bases from J; junction bases left unmatched: 9. CDR1 and CDR2 from the germline V gene are MNHEY and SMNVEV (reference sequence). CDR3 size: 15 residues. The receptor comes from a man between 18 and 29 years old who had mild COVID-19 (a few samples of this study predate the infection). Cell type and time point are not known. The chain couples TRBV27 to TRBJ2-1; TRBD1 aligns across 10 bases. Input material: PBMCs or a T cell subset sorted from them (not recorded which). The CDR3 DNA is TGTGCCAGCAGGCTACCGGGACAGGGGAATAATGAGCAGTTCTTC. It encodes CASRLPGQGNNEQFF.